This T cell receptor beta chain was identified during a study of shared clonotypes between healthy human individuals. The CDR3 sequence is 14 residues long. V lost 8 bases to trimming and J lost 8 bases; unmatched junction nucleotides: 13. Germline CDR1 GTSNPN, CDR2 SVGIG (reference sequence). Naive CD8 populations comprised CD45RO-negative cells positively selected for CCR7, excluding terminally differentiated effector memory CD45RA+ cells. Authors' analysis steps: Filtering of immunoSEQ junctional sequences could not match full-length read filtering. Produced via immunoSEQ multiplex PCR; TCRdb's table is partial and in-frame only. Clone size and the V and J calls come from that table; the DNA yielded D and trimming. The repertoire holds about 750,000 clones, with about 91% as singletons.

The chain combines TRBV30 with TRBJ2-4, with 9 positions matching TRBD1. The sequencing sample was made of naive CD8+ T cells sorted from blood. The source is a man between 25 and 39 years old in good health. The CDR3: CAMSEGQGSDIQYF. CDR3 bases: TGTGCCATGTCCGAGGGACAGGGTTCGGACATTCAGTACTTC.